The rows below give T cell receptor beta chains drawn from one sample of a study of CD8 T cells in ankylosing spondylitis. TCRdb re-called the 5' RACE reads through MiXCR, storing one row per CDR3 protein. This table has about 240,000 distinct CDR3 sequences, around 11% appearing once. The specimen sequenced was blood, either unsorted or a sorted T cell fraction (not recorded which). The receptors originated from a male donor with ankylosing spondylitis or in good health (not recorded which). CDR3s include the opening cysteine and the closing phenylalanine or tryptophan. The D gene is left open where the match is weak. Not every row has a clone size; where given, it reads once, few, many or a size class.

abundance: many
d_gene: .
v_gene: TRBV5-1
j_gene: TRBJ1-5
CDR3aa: CASSPGTKSNQPQHF
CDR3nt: TGCGCCAGCAGCCCCGGGACAAAAAGCAATCAGCCCCAGCATTTT

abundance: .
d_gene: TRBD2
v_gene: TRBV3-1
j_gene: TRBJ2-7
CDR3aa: CASSQGLAGGNFYEQYF
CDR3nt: TGTGCCAGCAGCCAAGGACTAGCGGGAGGTAATTTTTACGAGCAGTACTTC

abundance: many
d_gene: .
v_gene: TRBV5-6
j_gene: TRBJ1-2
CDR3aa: CASSQPDGPTGYTF
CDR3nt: TGTGCCAGCAGCCAACCAGATGGGCCTACGGGCTACACCTTC

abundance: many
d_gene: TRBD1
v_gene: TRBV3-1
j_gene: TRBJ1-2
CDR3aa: CASSSLTGGDNYGYTF
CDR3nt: TGTGCCAGCAGCTCCCTGACAGGGGGCGACAACTATGGCTACACCTTC

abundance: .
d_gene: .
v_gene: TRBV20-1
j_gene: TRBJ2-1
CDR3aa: CSARWGEEQFF
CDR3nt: TGCAGTGCTAGATGGGGGGAAGAGCAGTTCTTC

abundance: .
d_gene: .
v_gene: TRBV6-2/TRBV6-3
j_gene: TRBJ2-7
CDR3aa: CASSPSTASYEQYF
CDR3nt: TGTGCCAGCAGTCCCTCGACAGCATCCTACGAGCAGTACTTC

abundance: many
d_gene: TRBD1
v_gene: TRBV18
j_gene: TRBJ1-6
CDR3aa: CASSPLDRGNSPLHF
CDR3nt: TGTGCCAGCTCACCACTGGACAGGGGGAATTCACCCCTCCACTTT

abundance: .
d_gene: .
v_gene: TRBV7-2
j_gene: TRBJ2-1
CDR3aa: CASSSAGGGINEQFF
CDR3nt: TGTGCCAGCAGCTCCGCAGGGGGAGGCATCAATGAGCAGTTCTTC

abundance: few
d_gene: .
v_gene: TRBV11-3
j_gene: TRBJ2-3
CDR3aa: CASSYGTAADTQYF
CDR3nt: TGTGCCAGCAGCTATGGGACCGCGGCAGATACGCAGTATTTT

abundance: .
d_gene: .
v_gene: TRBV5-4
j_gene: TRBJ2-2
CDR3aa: CASTNLDPGPTGELFF
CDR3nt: TGTGCCAGCACCAATCTCGACCCAGGACCCACCGGGGAGCTGTTTTTT

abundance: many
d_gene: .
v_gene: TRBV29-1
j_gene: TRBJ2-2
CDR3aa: CSVVSEINTGELFF
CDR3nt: TGCAGCGTTGTTAGCGAAATTAACACCGGGGAGCTGTTTTTT

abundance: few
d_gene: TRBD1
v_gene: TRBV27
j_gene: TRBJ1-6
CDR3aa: CASTPDRAFSPLHF
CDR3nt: TGTGCCAGCACTCCCGACAGGGCCTTTTCACCCCTCCACTTT

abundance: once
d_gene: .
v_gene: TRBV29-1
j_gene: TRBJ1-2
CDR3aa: CSVEAYDSPSGYTF
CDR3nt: TGCAGCGTTGAGGCCTACGACAGCCCTAGTGGCTACACCTTC

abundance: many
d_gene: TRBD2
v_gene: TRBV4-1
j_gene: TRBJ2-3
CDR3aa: CASSSGTSGRATDTQYF
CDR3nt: TGCGCCAGCAGCTCCGGGACTAGCGGGAGAGCCACAGATACGCAGTATTTT

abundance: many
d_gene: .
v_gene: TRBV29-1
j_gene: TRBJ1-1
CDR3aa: CSAKDGEDTEAFF
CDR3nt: TGCAGCGCTAAGGACGGGGAAGACACTGAAGCTTTCTTT

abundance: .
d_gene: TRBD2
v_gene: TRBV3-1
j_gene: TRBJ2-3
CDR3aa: CASSQGVTSGGDTQYF
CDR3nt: TGTGCCAGCAGCCAAGGGGTGACTAGCGGGGGCGATACGCAGTATTTT

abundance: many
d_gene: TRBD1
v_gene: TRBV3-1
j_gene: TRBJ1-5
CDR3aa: CASSQGQGRYQPQHF
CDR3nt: TGTGCCAGCAGCCAAGGACAGGGGAGATATCAGCCCCAGCATTTT